Presented here are 31 T cell receptor beta chains from one specimen sequenced in a study of radiation and T cells in renal cell carcinoma (dated by TCRdb to about 2020). The time point label, as the study defines it: baseline pretreatment blood. The treatment or condition label corresponds to: 15 Gy SBRT to primary tumor, nephrectomy 4 weeks later. The method behind the library was the immunoSEQ multiplex PCR assay. The clones in this table, taken by TCRdb from immuneACCESS, are in-frame only. Not every clone is retained; where verified, under half of the shortfall comes from an unresolved V gene, and the cause of the rest is unknown. This sample lists approximately 110,000 clones; 82% were detected once. Of the sample, approximately 3% falls within the top ten clones. The sample in question was blood, obtained from a patient whose treatment included radiotherapy and nephrectomy. The receptor source for this set is a woman aged 55-69 years with renal cell carcinoma.

The chain combines TRBV4-1 with TRBJ2-7, with 7 bases aligning to TRBD2. The germline V gene has CDR1 MGHRA and CDR2 YSYEKL. This CDR3 has 18 residues. With V trimmed by 0 bases and J by 0 bases, 11 bases remained unmatched. The CDR3 sequence is CASSQEESSGFASYEQYF. CDR3 nucleotide sequence: TGCGCCAGCAGCCAAGAAGAGAGTAGCGGGTTCGCCTCCTACGAGCAGTACTTC.

Comment on this clone: This specimen includes other DNA sequences encoding the same CDR3. This chain joins TRBV18 and TRBJ1-2; TRBD1 matches 9 bases. J was trimmed by 2 bases and V by 6 bases; bases with no gene match: 4. The CDR3 consists of 14 residues. Germline V CDR1 and CDR2: KGHSH, LQKENI. The CDR3 sequence is CASSPGTGNYGYTF. The CDR3 bases are TGTGCCAGCTCCCCCGGGACAGGGAACTATGGCTACACCTTC.

J is TRBJ1-4 and V is TRBV9, with D possibly TRBD1 on 6 matching bases. V was clipped by 2 bases and J by 16 bases, with 18 bases between them. The CDR3 spans 13 residues. CDR1 and CDR2 (germline): SGDLS, YYNGEE. The CDR3 loop is CASSVASSGTQFF. The CDR3 DNA reads TGTGCCAGCAGCGTTGCCTCCTCCGGGACACAGTTTTTT.

The chain combines TRBV6-5 with TRBJ2-2; 11 positions agree with TRBD1. Germline V gene sequence: CDR1 MNHEY, CDR2 SVGAGI. This CDR3 is built from 14 residues. Germline trimming cut 7 bases from V and 7 bases from J; bases unmatched to any gene: 5. The chain's CDR3 is CASKTGTGGGELFF. DNA of the CDR3: TGTGCCAGCAAAACCGGGACAGGGGGCGGGGAGCTGTTTTTT.

This clone turned up a few times. This chain uses TRBV28 with TRBJ1-1; D ambiguous. CDR1 and CDR2 from the germline V gene are MDHEN and SYDVKM. The germline V and J ends were trimmed by 7 bases and 1 base, with 16 bases remaining between them. The CDR3 sequence is 15 residues long. The CDR3 bases are TGTGCCAGCACCAAAAGGTGGGGTTCGAACACTGAAGCTTTCTTT. Protein product: CASTKRWGSNTEAFF.

This chain uses TRBV25-1 with TRBJ2-5, with 7 bases lining up with TRBD2. V was pared by 4 bases and J by 4 bases, with 12 bases of the junction left unmatched. The germline V gene has CDR1 MGHDK and CDR2 SYGVNS. This CDR3 is 16 amino acids long. CDR3 nucleotide sequence: TGTGCCAGCAGTGGAATTCGGGGGGTAAGGGGAGAGACCCAGTACTTC. Translated, it gives CASSGIRGVRGETQYF.

This chain uses TRBV7-9 with TRBJ1-5, with TRBD1 matching 8 bases. Germline V gives CDR1 SEHNR, CDR2 FQNEAQ (reference sequence). The CDR3 runs 17 residues. V trimming: 4 bases; J trimming: 2 bases; junction bases outside the gene matches: 10. CDR3 in DNA: TGTGCCAGCAGCTGGATGGAACCGGGACAGGGCAATCAGCCCCAGCATTTT. Translating it yields CASSWMEPGQGNQPQHF.

The chain joins TRBV2 to TRBJ2-3, with TRBD1 identical over 9 bases. V lost 7 bases and J lost 6; bases outside the gene matches: 14. Germline lookup yields CDR1 SNHLY and CDR2 FYNNEI. The CDR3 spans 16 residues. CDR3 protein: CASTTDRGAPRDTQYF. In DNA form, the CDR3 reads TGTGCCAGCACTACGGACAGGGGCGCCCCCCGGGATACGCAGTATTTT.

V gene TRBV28 combines with J gene TRBJ1-5; 7 bases map to TRBD1. This CDR3 is 15 amino acids long. V was clipped by 6 bases and J by 6 bases; unmatched bases: 11. Germline V gene data show CDR1 as MDHEN and CDR2 as SYDVKM. DNA of the CDR3: TGTGCCAGCAGCCCCACTCGACAGGGAGGTCAGCCCCAGCATTTT. Encoded protein: CASSPTRQGGQPQHF.

The V gene is TRBV2, the J gene TRBJ1-5, with TRBD1 as a possible D gene (5 bases). Trimming left V 3 bases short and J 1 base short, with 13 bases between. Per the germline V gene, CDR1 is SNHLY and CDR2 is FYNNEI. The CDR3 sequence is 16 residues long. CDR3 nucleotide sequence: TGTGCCAGCAGTGATCAGGCAGGGAACAGCAATCAGCCCCAGCATTTT. It yields the protein CASSDQAGNSNQPQHF.

This chain joins TRBV27 and TRBJ1-1, with D possibly matching TRBD1 (6 bases). Germline values: CDR1 MNHEY, CDR2 SMNVEV (reference sequence). Trimming left V 5 bases short and J 1 base short, with 14 bases between. This CDR3 comprises 15 residues. The CDR3 reads CASSKGGRQNTEAFF. The DNA of the CDR3 is TGTGCCAGCAGTAAGGGGGGGAGACAGAACACTGAAGCTTTCTTT.

The gene calls are TRBV6-1 and TRBJ1-4, with TRBD1 as a possible D gene (5 bases). This CDR3 is 10 amino acids long. CDR1 is MNHNS, CDR2 SASEGT, per germline. V shed 6 bases and J shed 10 bases, with 6 bases lying between them. As DNA, the CDR3 is TGTGCCAGCAGAGACAGAAAACTGTTTTTT. This sequence encodes CASRDRKLFF.

DNA for the CDR3: TGTGCCAGCAGCCCGTGGAGGTCGACTGCTGGTGAAAAACTGTTTTTT. This codes for CASSPWRSTAGEKLFF. The genes are TRBV9 and TRBJ1-4; no clear D gene. V lost 4 bases and J lost 7, with 20 bases in between. Germline CDR1 is SGDLS and CDR2 is YYNGEE. CDR3 length: 16 residues.

This clone was counted ten times or more. The chain carries TRBV30 and TRBJ1-1, with D hard to call. This CDR3 region has 12 residues. Per the germline V gene, CDR1 is GTSNPN and CDR2 is SVGIG (reference sequence). Trimming removed 5 bases from V and 8 bases from J, with 15 bases in between. The CDR3, as DNA: TGTGCCTGGTTTCTCTCTCCCTCCGAAGCTTTCTTT. Amino acid sequence: CAWFLSPSEAFF.

CDR3 residues: CASSLVSGGGRRGTQYF. In nucleotides, the CDR3 is TGTGCCAGCAGCTTAGTCAGCGGGGGGGGGCGTCGTGGAACGCAGTATTTT. This chain joins TRBV7-2 and TRBJ2-3, with 10 bases aligning to TRBD2. The CDR3 sequence is 17 residues long. V lost 1 base and J lost 9; bases outside the gene matches: 13. CDR1 is SGHTA, CDR2 FQGNSA, per germline.

This clone was recorded a few times. This chain connects TRBV9 to TRBJ2-2, with D unclear. Germline V gene data show CDR1 as SGDLS and CDR2 as YYNGEE. V was clipped by 1 base and J by 3 bases, with 7 bases between them. The length of the CDR3 is 14 residues. CDR3 DNA sequence: TGTGCCAGCAGCGTACCAGACTACACCGGGGAGCTGTTTTTT. Protein: CASSVPDYTGELFF.

V usage is TRBV27 and J usage is TRBJ2-1; no firm D call. From germline, CDR1 is MNHEY and CDR2 SMNVEV (reference sequence). V was clipped by 3 bases and J by 0 bases, with 6 bases between them. The CDR3 runs 14 residues. The CDR3 sequence: CASSFLYSYNEQFF. The DNA for the CDR3 is TGTGCCAGCAGTTTCCTTTACTCCTACAATGAGCAGTTCTTC.

The V call is TRBV4-3, the J call TRBJ2-1; the match to TRBD2 covers 7 bases. CDR1 LGHNA and CDR2 YSLEER come from the germline V gene. With 0 bases clipped from V and 6 bases from J, the junction kept 2 bases outside the gene matches. This CDR3 contains 14 residues. DNA for the CDR3: TGCGCCAGCAGCCAAGAACTAGCGAGCAATGAGCAGTTCTTC. Translating it yields CASSQELASNEQFF.

Only one count was recorded for this clone. This chain links TRBV28 with TRBJ2-7; D unclear. This CDR3 spans 12 amino acids. CDR1 and CDR2 (germline): MDHEN, SYDVKM. Deletions cut 5 bases from V and 4 bases from J, with 9 bases between. CDR3 amino acids: CASSPPKYEQYF. The DNA of the CDR3 is TGTGCCAGCAGTCCCCCCAAATACGAGCAGTACTTC. Variable domain in full (rest from reference TRBV28 and TRBJ2-7): DVKVTQSSRYLVKRTGEKVFLECVQDMDHENMFWYRQDPGLGLRLIYFSYDVKMKEKGDIPEGYSVSREKKERFSLILESASTNQTSMYLCASSPPKYEQYFGPGTRLTVT.

V is TRBV19 and J is TRBJ1-5; perhaps TRBD1 as D (6 bases). With 4 bases removed from V and 2 bases from J, the gap between germline ends came to 12 bases. CDR1 LNHDA and CDR2 SQIVND come from the germline V gene (reference sequence). This CDR3 region has 15 residues. CDR3 residues: CASSTPGGGNQPQHF. The CDR3 nucleotides read TGTGCCAGTAGTACCCCGGGGGGCGGCAATCAGCCCCAGCATTTT.

The chain links TRBV19 to TRBJ1-2; no clear D gene. The CDR3 loop spans 15 amino acids. Germline values: CDR1 LNHDA, CDR2 SQIVND (reference sequence). V was cut by 1 base and J by 4 bases, with 13 bases left in between. CDR3 bases: TGTGCCAGTAGTATAGGAGTCGGAGATTTCTATGGCTACACCTTC. The encoded protein is CASSIGVGDFYGYTF. Using reference TRBV19 and TRBJ1-2 for the parts outside the CDR3, the full variable domain is DGGITQSPKYLFRKEGQNVTLSCEQNLNHDAMYWYRQDPGQGLRLIYYSQIVNDFQKGDIAEGYSVSREKKESFPLTVTSAQKNPTAFYLCASSIGVGDFYGYTFGSGTRLTVV.

This chain joins TRBV27 and TRBJ1-4; tentatively, D is TRBD1 (6 bases). The germline V gene encodes CDR1 MNHEY and CDR2 SMNVEV (reference sequence). V lost 3 bases, J lost 5 bases, and 7 bases lay in between. The CDR3 has 13 residues. The CDR3: CASSFGQNEKLFF. The CDR3 region has the DNA TGTGCCAGCAGTTTCGGACAGAATGAAAAACTGTTTTTT.

This rearrangement joins TRBV7-8 to TRBJ2-7; D is undetermined. Trimming pared 5 bases from V and 9 bases from J, leaving 17 bases between. Germline V gene data show CDR1 as SGHVS and CDR2 as FQNEAQ. There are 13 residues in the CDR3. CDR3 coding DNA: TGTGCCAGCAGCGTCGGCCCCCGTGTTAGGCAGTACTTC. Its translation: CASSVGPRVRQYF. Supplemented by reference TRBV7-8 and TRBJ2-7, the full variable domain reads GAGVSQSPRYKVAKRGQDVALRCDPISGHVSLFWYQQALGQGPEFLTYFQNEAQLDKSGLPSDRFFAERPEGSVSTLKIQRTQQEDSAVYLCASSVGPRVRQYFGPGTRLTVT.

The V call is TRBV25-1, the J call TRBJ2-5; unclear D gene. The V and J ends lost 1 base and 1 base respectively, with 7 bases between them. There are 14 residues in the CDR3. In germline, CDR1 is MGHDK, CDR2 SYGVNS. This CDR3 reads CASSEWNSQETQYF. The CDR3 nucleotides read TGTGCCAGCAGTGAATGGAACAGCCAAGAGACCCAGTACTTC.

This rearrangement joins TRBV5-4 to TRBJ1-5; 7 nucleotides match TRBD1. Looked up from germline, CDR1 is SGHNT and CDR2 is YYREEE (reference sequence). V shed 4 bases, J shed 6 bases, and the junction held 13 bases outside the gene matches. CDR3 length equals 16 residues. The CDR3: CASSTGGGGTGQPQHF. The CDR3 nucleotides are TGTGCCAGCAGCACGGGGGGAGGGGGCACGGGTCAGCCCCAGCATTTT.

V and J are TRBV6-6 and TRBJ2-3; D uncertain. CDR3 size: 14 residues. The ends were cut back, 6 bases at V and 3 bases at J, with 13 bases in the middle. Germline assignment: CDR1 MNHNY and CDR2 SVGAGI (reference sequence). DNA for the CDR3: TGTGCCAGCAGCATAAGGACCTGGACAGATACGCAGTATTTT. Residues: CASSIRTWTDTQYF.

V usage is TRBV5-1 and J usage is TRBJ2-7, with unresolved D. Trimming took off 0 bases at V and 3 bases at J, with 10 bases between the two ends. CDR3 size: 14 residues. The germline CDR1 and CDR2 sequences are SGHRS and YFSETQ. The CDR3 nucleotides read TGCGCCAGCAGCTTGGATTTTTCCAGCTACGAGCAGTACTTC. It encodes CASSLDFSSYEQYF.

The CDR3 region has the DNA TGTGCCAGCAGCCCTCCTCGGGACAGGGGCTATGGCTACACCTTC. Translated: CASSPPRDRGYGYTF. V gene TRBV7-9 combines with J gene TRBJ1-2; 10 bases are a match to TRBD1. V lost 5 bases and J lost 4; bases outside the gene matches: 7. Germline lookup yields CDR1 SEHNR and CDR2 FQNEAQ (reference sequence). The CDR3 runs to 15 residues. Filled out from reference TRBV7-9 and TRBJ1-2, the complete variable domain reads DTGVSQNPRHKITKRGQNVTFRCDPISEHNRLYWYRQTLGQGPEFLTYFQNEAQLEKSRLLSDRFSAERPKGSFSTLEIQRTEQGDSAMYLCASSPPRDRGYGYTFGSGTRLTVV.

V gene TRBV9 combines with J gene TRBJ2-3, with 7 bases lining up with TRBD1. The CDR3 is made up of 15 amino acids. Per germline, CDR1 SGDLS and CDR2 YYNGEE. Trimming took 3 bases from V and 4 from J; bases not matched to a gene: 8. DNA for the CDR3: TGTGCCAGCAGCGCGGACAGGTCAGGTGCAGATACGCAGTATTTT. Encoded protein: CASSADRSGADTQYF.

The rearrangement joins TRBV4-1 to TRBJ2-2; 10 nucleotides agree with TRBD2. The CDR3 length is 18 residues. Germline assignment: CDR1 MGHRA and CDR2 YSYEKL. V shed 1 base and J 4 bases; nucleotides not matched to a gene: 9. In DNA form, the CDR3 reads TGCGCCAGCAGCCAAGTTCCTAGCGGGAGCCCAGGCACCGGGGAGCTGTTTTTT. This codes for CASSQVPSGSPGTGELFF.

The V and J genes are TRBV4-1 and TRBJ2-7; D is unclear. Trimming pared 1 base from V and 5 bases from J, leaving 24 bases between. Looked up from germline, CDR1 is MGHRA and CDR2 is YSYEKL. The CDR3 spans 18 residues. The CDR3 loop is CASSQAALQKKLKDEQYF. CDR3 DNA sequence: TGCGCCAGCAGCCAAGCGGCCCTACAGAAAAAGCTCAAGGACGAGCAGTACTTC.